The entry that follows covers one T cell receptor (beta chain) sequence. This sample was taken from a study of blood T cells in healthy people across ages. This CDR3 has 14 amino acids. V gave up 1 base and J gave up 5 bases; unmatched junction bases: 5. The germline CDR1 and CDR2 sequences are MGHRA and YSYEKL. The extraction recovered at least 5 micrograms of total RNA per sample. Primers used in a second PCR of roughly 6 to 11 cycles were a sample-barcoded 5' primer and a J-beta primer mix. TCRdb reprocessed the 5' RACE reads via MiXCR and lists one record per CDR3 protein. This sample has more than 750,000 distinct CDR3 sequences, with approximately 32% found just once. These data were also filed under a second study, of T cells of mothers and their children.

This rearrangement joins TRBV4-1 to TRBJ2-7, with 7 bases aligning to TRBD1. Sequencing used blood. This clonotype was obtained from a woman in her forties in good health. The CDR3 coding sequence is TGCGCCAGCAGCCAAGGGTCGGACAGGCACGAGCAGTACTTC. Residues: CASSQGSDRHEQYF.